The clone carrying this TCR beta chain was picked up one time. Data came from immunoSEQ multiplex PCR; TCRdb stores just in-frame clones and leaves some out. The sample consists of approximately 280,000 clones, approximately 89% of them appearing once. The V and J ends lost 1 base and 5 bases, in that order; junction bases with no gene match: 7. The CDR3 has 16 amino acids. Germline V gene data show CDR1 as GTSNPN and CDR2 as SVGIG (reference sequence). The sample belongs to a study of blood T cell repertoires in COVID-19. The receptor's source is a woman aged 60-70 years with acute or convalescent COVID-19. Sequences were obtained from peripheral blood. The V call is TRBV30, the J call TRBJ2-3; 12 positions agree with TRBD2. The CDR3, as DNA: TGTGCCTGGAGTGGCGAACTAGCGGGAGGCATAGATACGCAGTATTTT. This gives the protein CAWSGELAGGIDTQYF.